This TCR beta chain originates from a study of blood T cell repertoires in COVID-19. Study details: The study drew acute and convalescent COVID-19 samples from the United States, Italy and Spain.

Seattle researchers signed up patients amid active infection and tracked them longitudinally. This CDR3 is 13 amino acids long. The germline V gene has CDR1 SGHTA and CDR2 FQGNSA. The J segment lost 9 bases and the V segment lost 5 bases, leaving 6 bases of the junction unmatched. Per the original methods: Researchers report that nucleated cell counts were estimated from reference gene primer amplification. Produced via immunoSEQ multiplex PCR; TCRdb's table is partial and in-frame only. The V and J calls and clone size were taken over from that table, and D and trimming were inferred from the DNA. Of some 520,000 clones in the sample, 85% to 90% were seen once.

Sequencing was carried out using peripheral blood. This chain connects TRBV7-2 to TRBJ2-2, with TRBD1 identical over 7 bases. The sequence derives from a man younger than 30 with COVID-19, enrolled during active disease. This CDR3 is CASSLRDSRELFF. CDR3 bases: TGTGCCAGCAGCCTAAGGGACAGCCGGGAGCTGTTTTTT.